Sequencing of this T cell receptor (beta chain) was carried out in a study of CD8+ T cells in alopecia areata. Study background: Treatment comprised oral tofacitinib, 5 to 10 mg twice daily, in treated patients. Disease severity was quantified as SALT score of affected scalp area.

Study-wide results and limits: Amid tofacitinib therapy, many expanded lesional clones stayed present in scalp and blood.

Treatment indicated: oral pan-JAK inhibitor, 5-10 mg twice daily. Germline loops: CDR1 SQVTM, CDR2 ANQGSEA. The trim removed 3 bases at V and 5 bases at J, leaving 4 bases unmatched. The CDR3 loop spans 12 amino acids. Reverse transcription of extracted RNA yielded cDNA, which provided the sequencing template. Produced via immunoSEQ multiplex PCR; TCRdb's table is partial and in-frame only. The sample lists about 270,000 clones; over 45% were seen once. A word on this clone: Its antigen is undetermined.

The origin of this receptor is a human donor with alopecia areata. Sequencing used CD4+ T cells sorted from blood, obtained at week 52, from a patient treated with tofacitinib. The chain recombines TRBV29-1 with TRBJ2-7, with TRBD2 identical over 7 bases. The CDR3 DNA reads as TGCAGCGTTGACTGGGGGAGGGACGAGCAGTACTTC. This sequence encodes CSVDWGRDEQYF.